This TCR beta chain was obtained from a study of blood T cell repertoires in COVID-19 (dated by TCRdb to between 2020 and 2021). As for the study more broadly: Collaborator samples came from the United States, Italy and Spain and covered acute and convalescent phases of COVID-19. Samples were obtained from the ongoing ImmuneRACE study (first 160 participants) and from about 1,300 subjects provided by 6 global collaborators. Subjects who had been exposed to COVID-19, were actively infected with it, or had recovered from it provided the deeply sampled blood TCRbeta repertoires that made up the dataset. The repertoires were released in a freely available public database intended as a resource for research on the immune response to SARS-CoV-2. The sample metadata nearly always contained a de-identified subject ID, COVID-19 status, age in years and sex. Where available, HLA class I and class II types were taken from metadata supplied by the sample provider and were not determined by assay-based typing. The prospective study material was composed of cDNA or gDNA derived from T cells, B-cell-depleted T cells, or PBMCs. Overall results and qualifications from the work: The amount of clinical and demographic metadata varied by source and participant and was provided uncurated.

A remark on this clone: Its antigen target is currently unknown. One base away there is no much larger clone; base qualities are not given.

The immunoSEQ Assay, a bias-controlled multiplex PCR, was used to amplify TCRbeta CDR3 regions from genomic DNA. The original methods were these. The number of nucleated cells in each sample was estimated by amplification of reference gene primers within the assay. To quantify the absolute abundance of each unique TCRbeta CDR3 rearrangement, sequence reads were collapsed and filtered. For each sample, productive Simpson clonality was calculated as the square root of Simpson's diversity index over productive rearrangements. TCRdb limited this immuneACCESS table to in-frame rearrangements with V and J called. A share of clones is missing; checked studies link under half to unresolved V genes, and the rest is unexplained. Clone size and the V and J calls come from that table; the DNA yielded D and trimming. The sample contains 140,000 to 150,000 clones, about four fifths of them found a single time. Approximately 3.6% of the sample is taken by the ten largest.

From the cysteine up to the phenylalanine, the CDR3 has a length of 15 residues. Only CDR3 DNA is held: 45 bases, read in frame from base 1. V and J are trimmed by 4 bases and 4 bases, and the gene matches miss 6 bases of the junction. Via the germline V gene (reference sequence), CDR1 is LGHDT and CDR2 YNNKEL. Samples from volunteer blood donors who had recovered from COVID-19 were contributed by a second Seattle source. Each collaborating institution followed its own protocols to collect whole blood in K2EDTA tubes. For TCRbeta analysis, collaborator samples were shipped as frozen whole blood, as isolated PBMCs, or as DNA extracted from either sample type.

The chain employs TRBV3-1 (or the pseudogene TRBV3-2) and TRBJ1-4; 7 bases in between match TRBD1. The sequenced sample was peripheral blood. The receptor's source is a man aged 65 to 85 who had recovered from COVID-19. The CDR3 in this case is CASSPVTGYNEKLFF. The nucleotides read TGTGCCAGCAGCCCCGTGACAGGGTATAATGAAAAACTGTTTTTT.